Listed here are 11 T cell receptor beta chains from one sample, sequenced in a study of blood T cell repertoires in COVID-19. The protocol was immunoSEQ multiplex PCR, while the TCRdb copy is restricted to in-frame clones and leaves out a portion. The sample shows roughly 250,000 clones, 80% to 90% of them seen only once. Input material: PBMCs or T cells enriched from blood (not recorded which). The receptors originated from a young woman who had recovered from COVID-19.

V is TRBV6-4 and J is TRBJ1-2; maybe TRBD1 (6 bases). Trimming took off 3 bases at V and 7 bases at J, with 15 bases between the two ends. CDR1 MRHNA and CDR2 SNTAGT come from the germline V gene. The CDR3 is made up of 14 amino acids. Here the CDR3 reads CASSELPGQGGYTF. The CDR3 DNA is TGTGCCAGCAGTGAACTTCCGGGACAAGGTGGCTACACCTTC.

The V call is TRBV5-4, the J call TRBJ2-7; 7 bases line up with TRBD2. The CDR3 loop spans 16 amino acids. Germline CDR1 is SGHNT and CDR2 is YYREEE (reference sequence). The J segment lost 4 bases and the V segment lost 4 bases, leaving 14 bases of the junction unmatched. In DNA, the CDR3 is TGTGCCAGCAGCCTTGGGTGGCAGCGGGGAGCATACGAGCAGTACTTC. It codes for CASSLGWQRGAYEQYF.

This rearrangement joins TRBV7-6 to TRBJ2-1, with no clear D. Trimming shortened V by 5 bases and J by 4 bases, and 6 bases separated the two germline ends. The CDR3 length is 12 residues. CDR1 and CDR2 from the germline V gene are SGHVS and FNYEAQ. As DNA, the CDR3 is TGTGCCAGCAGCCCGAGGTACAATGAGCAGTTCTTC. Translating it yields CASSPRYNEQFF.

The chain joins TRBV6-4 to TRBJ2-7, with 8 bases aligning to TRBD1. The CDR3 totals 16 residues. V shed 2 bases, J shed 1 base, and the junction held 7 bases outside the gene matches. Per germline, CDR1 MRHNA and CDR2 SNTAGT. CDR3 protein: CASSDPERQGSYEQYF. CDR3 nucleotide sequence: TGTGCCAGCAGTGACCCCGAACGACAGGGGTCCTACGAGCAGTACTTC.

This clone is termed medium-sized (0.01 to 0.1%). The chain carries TRBV29-1 and TRBJ2-1; 7 positions match TRBD2. Germline assignment: CDR1 SQVTM and CDR2 ANQGSEA. After removal of 3 bases from V and 7 bases from J, the junction contained 3 bases not matched to a gene. The CDR3 runs 12 residues. The DNA of the CDR3 is TGCAGCGTTGAGTCGGGAGGTAATGAGCAGTTCTTC. This sequence encodes CSVESGGNEQFF.

This clone has just one count. The V and J genes are TRBV6-1 and TRBJ1-2; tentatively, D is TRBD1 (5 bases). The CDR3 covers 11 residues. Trimming took 11 bases from V and 3 from J, leaving 10 bases between them. CDR1 and CDR2 from the germline V gene are MNHNS and SASEGT. This CDR3 is CASQVYYGYTF. The CDR3 DNA reads TGTGCCTCACAGGTCTACTATGGCTACACCTTC.

This rearrangement joins TRBV27 to TRBJ1-6; possibly TRBD1 for D (5 bases). This CDR3 is 15 amino acids long. Per the germline V gene, CDR1 is MNHEY and CDR2 is SMNVEV (reference sequence). The V and J ends lost 5 bases and 7 bases respectively, with 15 bases between them. The CDR3 DNA is TGTGCCAGCAGTCCGATTTTGGACACGAATTCACCCCTCCACTTT. As protein: CASSPILDTNSPLHF.

The chain recombines TRBV5-1 with TRBJ1-2; no reliable D call. CDR1 SGHRS and CDR2 YFSETQ come from the germline V gene. The CDR3 is 20 residues long. V was cut by 0 bases and J by 0 bases, with 24 bases left in between. DNA for the CDR3: TGCGCCAGCAGCTTGGAAATGGGCAGTTGGATTCCCCAGGCTAACTATGGCTACACCTTC. It encodes CASSLEMGSWIPQANYGYTF.

The gene calls are TRBV28 and TRBJ2-7; 9 positions match TRBD1. There are 16 residues in the CDR3. CDR1 MDHEN and CDR2 SYDVKM come from the germline V gene. V was pared by 1 base and J by 1 base, with 5 bases of the junction left unmatched. The CDR3 region is CASSLLTGGPSYEQYF. CDR3 nucleotides: TGTGCCAGCAGTTTATTGACAGGGGGTCCATCCTACGAGCAGTACTTC.

The rearrangement uses TRBV6-5 and TRBJ2-3, with 7 bases that match TRBD2. The CDR3 is 13 amino acids. Germline CDR1 is MNHEY and CDR2 is SVGAGI. Trimming removed 6 bases from V and 11 bases from J; junction bases left unmatched: 11. The CDR3 DNA reads as TGTGCCAGCAGCCTAGGACTAGGCGATTGGCAGTATTTT. This gives the protein CASSLGLGDWQYF.

The V and J genes are TRBV19 and TRBJ1-2; D not certain. Trimming left V 4 bases short and J 2 bases short, with 8 bases between. The germline gives CDR1 LNHDA, CDR2 SQIVND (reference sequence). CDR3 size: 13 residues. CDR3 amino acids: CASSSRENYGYTF. In DNA form, the CDR3 reads TGTGCCAGTAGTAGCCGGGAAAACTATGGCTACACCTTC.